A selection of T cell receptor beta chains follows, all from one sample in a study of early T cells in non-severe SARS-CoV-2 infection. TCRdb re-called the 5' RACE reads through MiXCR, storing one row per CDR3 protein. Among some 91,000 distinct CDR3 sequences, roughly 13% were seen once, and the ten largest hold 2% to 2.5%. The sequencing sample was made of whole blood. Receptors were obtained from an adult who was a healthcare worker with PCR-confirmed SARS-CoV-2 infection or an uninfected control (not recorded which). The CDR3 runs from the conserved cysteine through the conserved F or W. D genes are given only for firm matches. Part of the rows lack a size; the others show once, few, many or a class for expanded clones.

v_gene	d_gene	j_gene	abundance	CDR3aa	CDR3nt
TRBV29-1	NA	TRBJ2-2	NA	CSATGPAELFF	TGCAGCGCAACAGGACCGGCGGAGCTGTTTTTT
TRBV29-1	NA	TRBJ2-1	few	CSVEEGRGTNYNEQFF	TGCAGCGTTGAAGAAGGTAGGGGGACTAACTACAATGAGCAGTTCTTC
TRBV20-1	NA	TRBJ2-6	NA	CSARASGANVLTF	TGCAGTGCTCGGGCCTCTGGGGCCAACGTCCTGACTTTC
TRBV11-2	NA	TRBJ2-6	NA	CASSFSGSGANVLTF	TGTGCCAGCAGCTTCTCTGGCTCTGGGGCCAACGTCCTGACTTTC
TRBV20-1	TRBD2	TRBJ2-2	NA	CSARVPRGGSGELFF	TGCAGTGCTAGGGTCCCGCGGGGGGGCTCCGGGGAGCTGTTTTTT
TRBV4-1	NA	TRBJ2-3	many	CASSQFAPRTDTQYF	TGCGCCAGCAGCCAGTTTGCCCCTAGAACAGATACGCAGTATTTT
TRBV28	NA	TRBJ1-1	many	CASSTRENTEAFF	TGTGCCAGCAGCACCAGGGAGAACACTGAAGCTTTCTTT
TRBV11-2	NA	TRBJ2-6	many	CASSLGVSGANVLTF	TGTGCCAGCAGCTTAGGGGTTTCTGGGGCCAACGTCCTGACTTTC
TRBV20-1	TRBD2	TRBJ2-3	NA	CSASGEASGGGNTDTQYF	TGCAGTGCTAGCGGTGAGGCTAGCGGGGGTGGGAACACAGATACGCAGTATTTT
TRBV4-1	TRBD1	TRBJ1-2	few	CASSQPDRGRRGYGYTF	TGCGCCAGCAGCCAACCGGACAGGGGGCGCCGGGGGTATGGCTACACCTTC
TRBV28	NA	TRBJ1-3	many	CASSSGQSSGNTIYF	TGTGCCAGCAGTTCCGGACAGAGCTCTGGAAACACCATATATTTT
TRBV20-1	NA	TRBJ2-7	many	CSANQNPPRGEQYF	TGCAGTGCTAATCAAAACCCCCCGAGGGGTGAGCAGTACTTC
TRBV29-1	NA	TRBJ2-6	few	CSVEDNRSGANVLTF	TGCAGCGTTGAGGACAATCGCTCTGGGGCCAACGTCCTGACTTTC
TRBV28	NA	TRBJ1-2	many	CVSRRAGTGAWGYTF	TGTGTCAGCAGGCGAGCCGGGACCGGGGCCTGGGGCTACACCTTC
TRBV7-2	NA	TRBJ1-2	few	CASSSRGGGVNYGYTF	TGTGCCAGCAGCTCCAGGGGAGGGGGAGTGAACTATGGCTACACCTTC
TRBV27	NA	TRBJ1-5	few	CASSFLGASAQHF	TGTGCCAGCAGTTTTCTGGGGGCCTCAGCCCAGCATTTT
TRBV3-1	NA	TRBJ2-7	many	CASSQVSYEQYF	TGTGCCAGCAGCCAAGTTTCCTACGAGCAGTACTTC
TRBV7-6	NA	TRBJ1-5	many	CASSPRGDNQPQHF	TGTGCCAGCAGCCCCAGGGGAGACAATCAGCCCCAGCATTTT
TRBV5-8	TRBD1	TRBJ1-1	few	CASSGYRGLNTEAFF	TGTGCCAGCAGCGGATACAGGGGGCTGAACACTGAAGCTTTCTTT